Below are 20 T cell receptor beta chains sequenced from a single sample in a study of blood T cell repertoires in COVID-19. Sequencing was performed with immunoSEQ multiplex PCR; in TCRdb, only in-frame clones are kept and a portion is missing. The sample shows 35,000 to 40,000 clones, approximately 90% of them seen only once. The sample was peripheral blood. These TCRs come from a man aged 60 to 69 with active COVID-19.

The CDR3 DNA is TGCGCCAGCAGCCAAGATCTAGGACTAGGGTCCTACGGGGAGCTGTTTTTT. It translates to CASSQDLGLGSYGELFF. The chain is built from TRBV4-3 and TRBJ2-2; 7 nucleotides agree with TRBD2. Per the germline V gene, CDR1 is LGHNA and CDR2 is YSLEER. The CDR3 consists of 17 residues. V lost 0 bases to trimming and J lost 7 bases; unmatched junction nucleotides: 11.

The V call is TRBV11-2, the J call TRBJ2-3; tentative D call: TRBD2 (5 bases). Germline V gives CDR1 SGHAT, CDR2 FQNNGV. Deletions cut 4 bases from V and 6 bases from J, with 8 bases between. The CDR3 spans 12 residues. CDR3 amino acids: CASSSTMDTQYF. Written as DNA, the CDR3 is TGTGCCAGCAGCTCGACTATGGATACGCAGTATTTT. The full variable domain, rest sourced from reference TRBV11-2 and TRBJ2-3, is EAGVAQSPRYKIIEKRQSVAFWCNPISGHATLYWYQQILGQGPKLLIQFQNNGVVDDSQLPKDRFSAERLKGVDSTLKIQPAKLEDSAVYLCASSSTMDTQYFGPGTRLTVL.

This clone was seen just once. The J gene is TRBJ2-7, the V gene TRBV7-8; TRBD1 agrees at 12 bases. V shed 1 base, J shed 5 bases, and the junction held 21 bases outside the gene matches. Germline lookup yields CDR1 SGHVS and CDR2 FQNEAQ. The CDR3 extends over 21 amino acids. The DNA of the CDR3 is TGTGCCAGCAGCTTAGGAGGGGTCGCGCCGGGACAGGGGGCGCGATTCCACGAGCAGTACTTC. It encodes CASSLGGVAPGQGARFHEQYF.

The count of this clone is one. This sequence joins TRBV12-5 and TRBJ1-6; D not resolved. In germline, CDR1 is LGHNT, CDR2 FRNRAP. Trimming shortened V by 7 bases and J by 0 bases, and 22 bases separated the two germline ends. The CDR3 contains 19 residues. This chain's CDR3 is CASAYSTDTAGSYNSPLHF. As DNA, the CDR3 is TGTGCTAGTGCCTACAGCACCGACACCGCGGGCTCCTATAATTCACCCCTCCACTTT.

The chain links TRBV7-2 to TRBJ2-5; TRBD1 matches at 7 bases. CDR1 is SGHTA, CDR2 FQGNSA, per germline. V shed 5 bases, J shed 2 bases, and the junction held 5 bases outside the gene matches. This CDR3 region has 14 residues. Written as DNA, the CDR3 is TGTGCCAGCAGCCCCGGGACAGTACAAGAGACCCAGTACTTC. It translates to CASSPGTVQETQYF. The full variable domain, with the rest looked up from reference TRBV7-2 and TRBJ2-5, is GAGVSQSPSNKVTEKGKDVELRCDPISGHTALYWYRQSLGQGLEFLIYFQGNSAPDKSGLPSDRFSAERTGGSVSTLTIQRTQQEDSAVYLCASSPGTVQETQYFGPGTRLLVL.

The chain employs TRBV10-3 and TRBJ2-3, with 9 bases that match TRBD2. Germline V gives CDR1 ENHRY, CDR2 SYGVKD. The CDR3 length is 15 residues. V lost 2 bases and J lost 0; bases outside the gene matches: 0. The CDR3 spells CAISELAGSTDTQYF. The DNA of the CDR3 is TGTGCCATCAGTGAGCTAGCGGGGAGCACAGATACGCAGTATTTT.

CDR3 in amino acids: CASTPSQGASPLHF. As DNA, the CDR3 is TGTGCCAGCACTCCTTCCCAGGGGGCTTCACCCCTCCACTTT. The chain couples TRBV7-8 to TRBJ1-6, with 8 bases lining up with TRBD1. The CDR3 spans 14 residues. CDR1 SGHVS and CDR2 FQNEAQ come from the germline V gene. V dropped 7 bases and J dropped 9; count of bases not matched to a gene: 8.

The chain combines TRBV7-7 with TRBJ2-4; 10 bases line up with TRBD2. V was clipped by 4 bases and J by 0 bases; unmatched bases: 3. This CDR3 has 16 residues. Germline CDR1 is SSHAT and CDR2 is FNYEAQ (reference sequence). DNA of the CDR3: TGTGCCAGCAGCTCGAGACTAGCGGGAGCCAAAAACATTCAGTACTTC. It specifies CASSSRLAGAKNIQYF.

This chain joins TRBV6-5 and TRBJ1-2; no reliable D call. The CDR3 has 13 amino acids. Trimming stripped 8 bases from V and 4 bases from J, with 14 bases between. Germline V gives CDR1 MNHEY, CDR2 SVGAGI. The CDR3 DNA reads TGTGCCAGCGCCCCCGGGAGACTCTATGGCTACACCTTC. Its protein product is CASAPGRLYGYTF.

This rearrangement joins TRBV10-3 to TRBJ1-6; 9 bases map to TRBD1. The length of the CDR3 is 15 residues. The ends lost 6 bases at V and 4 bases at J; junction bases unmatched: 4. CDR1 is ENHRY, CDR2 SYGVKD, per germline. In nucleotides, the CDR3 is TGTGCCATCAGCGAGGGACAGGGTTATAATTCACCCCTCCACTTT. It specifies CAISEGQGYNSPLHF.

The DNA for the CDR3 is TGTGCCAGCAGTCGACAGGGGGGCTTTTATGGCTACACCTTC. Translation gives CASSRQGGFYGYTF. This chain links TRBV6-2 or TRBV6-3 with TRBJ1-2; 9 positions agree with TRBD1. Germline V gene sequence: CDR1 MNHEY, CDR2 SVGEGT. V shed 5 bases and J 5 bases; nucleotides not matched to a gene: 6. CDR3 length: 14 amino acids.

The chain is built from TRBV5-1 and TRBJ2-3; 9 bases align to TRBD2. Unmatched junction bases numbered 5, after V lost 3 bases and J lost 0 bases. In germline, CDR1 is SGHRS, CDR2 YFSETQ. This CDR3 spans 16 amino acids. Here the CDR3 DNA reads TGCGCCAGCAGCTCCCTAGCGGGGACTAGCACAGATACGCAGTATTTT. It is translated as CASSSLAGTSTDTQYF.

This clone was detected once. The genes are TRBV7-3 and TRBJ2-1; TRBD2 might be the D (5 bases). V gave up 2 bases and J gave up 4 bases, with 21 bases separating them. This CDR3 has 18 amino acids. Germline CDR1 reads SGHTA; CDR2 reads FQGTGA. The CDR3, as DNA: TGTGCCAGCAGCTTATCCCACGGTGAGGGCGGCTCATACAATGAGCAGTTCTTC. Its protein product is CASSLSHGEGGSYNEQFF.

The chain links TRBV3-1 (or the pseudogene TRBV3-2) to TRBJ2-2; a weak D match, TRBD1 (6 bases). Per the germline V gene, CDR1 is LGHDT and CDR2 is YNNKEL (reference sequence). The CDR3 runs to 16 residues. V was trimmed by 1 base and J by 3 bases, leaving 12 bases between them. CDR3 amino acids: CASSQGQGLYTGELFF. The CDR3 nucleotides read TGTGCCAGCAGCCAAGGTCAGGGGCTCTACACCGGGGAGCTGTTTTTT.

Regarding this clone: A read error may account for a junction end that differs from germline. This chain connects TRBV25-1 to TRBJ2-7; D might be TRBD1 (5 bases). The CDR3 loop spans 13 amino acids. The germline gives CDR1 MGHDK, CDR2 SYGVNS. In nucleotides, the CDR3 is TGTGCCAGCCGCCAGGGTACGAGCCTACGAGCATCGTTC. The encoded protein is CASRQGTSLRASF.

The rearrangement joins TRBV5-6 to TRBJ2-1; 7 nucleotides align to TRBD1. Germline V lookup: CDR1 SGHDT, CDR2 YYEEEE. J lost 0 bases, V lost 2 bases, and 2 bases had no gene match. The CDR3 is 15 amino acids. CDR3 sequence reads: CASSFGTVSYNEQFF. CDR3 bases: TGTGCCAGCAGCTTCGGGACAGTCTCCTACAATGAGCAGTTCTTC.

The chain joins TRBV5-3 to TRBJ2-1; 7 nucleotides line up with TRBD2. TRBV5-3 is an ORF for which the function is uncertain. The CDR3 extends over 14 amino acids. Trimming removed 7 bases from V and 4 bases from J; junction bases left unmatched: 8. CDR3 nucleotides: TGTGCCAGACGAGAGCGGGATCCTTACAATGAGCAGTTCTTC. It encodes CARRERDPYNEQFF.

This clone has only one observation. The chain links TRBV18 to TRBJ2-4, with D maybe TRBD2 (6 bases). Germline V gene lookup returns CDR1 KGHSH and CDR2 LQKENI. This CDR3 is built from 17 residues. Trimming removed 6 bases from V and 0 bases from J, with 18 bases in between. CDR3 loop: CASSPTSLPLAKNIQYF. Here the CDR3 DNA reads TGTGCCAGCTCTCCGACTAGTTTACCCTTAGCCAAAAACATTCAGTACTTC.

The J gene is TRBJ2-7, the V gene TRBV7-8; D unresolved. The V end was cut by 4 bases, the J end by 5 bases, with 12 bases between. Germline-derived CDR1 and CDR2 are SGHVS and FQNEAQ. This CDR3 is built from 13 residues. This CDR3 reads CASSWASWDEQYF. CDR3 DNA sequence: TGTGCCAGCAGCTGGGCCTCTTGGGACGAGCAGTACTTC.

The chain carries TRBV28 and TRBJ2-5, with D possibly being TRBD1 (6 bases). Trimming took off 6 bases at V and 2 bases at J, with 10 bases between the two ends. Germline V gene data show CDR1 as MDHEN and CDR2 as SYDVKM. This CDR3 contains 13 residues. As DNA, the CDR3 is TGTGCCAGCAGAAGTGGGACACAAGAGACCCAGTACTTC. This gives the protein CASRSGTQETQYF.